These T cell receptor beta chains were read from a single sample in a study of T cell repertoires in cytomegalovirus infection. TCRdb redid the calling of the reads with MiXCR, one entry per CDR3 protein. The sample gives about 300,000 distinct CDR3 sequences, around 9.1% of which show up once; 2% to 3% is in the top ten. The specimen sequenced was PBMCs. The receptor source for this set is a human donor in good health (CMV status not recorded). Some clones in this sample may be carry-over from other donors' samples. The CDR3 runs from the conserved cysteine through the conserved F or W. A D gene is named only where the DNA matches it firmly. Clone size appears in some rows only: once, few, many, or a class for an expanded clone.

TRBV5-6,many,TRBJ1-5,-,TGTGCCAGCAGCCCCAAGGGGGATTTTCAGCCCCAGCATTTT,CASSPKGDFQPQHF
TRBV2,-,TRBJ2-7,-,TGTGCCAGCAGTGGGAGGGCGGATCCCTACGAGCAGTACTTC,CASSGRADPYEQYF
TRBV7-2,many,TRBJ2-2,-,TGTGCCAGCAGCTTCGGACTCTCATCGAACACCGGGGAGCTGTTTTTT,CASSFGLSSNTGELFF
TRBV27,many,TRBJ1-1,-,TGTGCCAGCAGTCCCCTCCCCCGGAACACTGAAGCTTTCTTT,CASSPLPRNTEAFF
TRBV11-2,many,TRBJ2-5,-,TGTGCCAGCAGCTTAGTGGGGGCTGCGGAGACCCAGTACTTC,CASSLVGAAETQYF
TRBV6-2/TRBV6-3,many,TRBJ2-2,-,TGTGCCAGCAGTTACCAGCCCCAGAACACCGGGGAGCTGTTTTTT,CASSYQPQNTGELFF
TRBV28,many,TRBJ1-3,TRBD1,TGTGCCAGCAGTCGCCAGGGGGCCAACTCTGGAAACACCATATATTTT,CASSRQGANSGNTIYF
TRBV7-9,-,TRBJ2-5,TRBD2,TGTGCCAGCAGCCCCAGGACTAGCGGGGTACAAGAGACCCAGTACTTC,CASSPRTSGVQETQYF
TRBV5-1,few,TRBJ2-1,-,TGCGCCAGCAGCAAAGCGGATGACAGGTTTTCCTACAATGAGCAGTTCTTC,CASSKADDRFSYNEQFF
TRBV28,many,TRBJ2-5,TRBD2,TGTGCCAGCAGTTTAATAGCGGGGGGAACAGAGACCCAGTACTTC,CASSLIAGGTETQYF
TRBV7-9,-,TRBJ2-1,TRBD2,TGTGCCAGCAGCTTCCTATCGGGACTAGCGGGGGGGCCGGGCAATGAGCAGTTCTTC,CASSFLSGLAGGPGNEQFF
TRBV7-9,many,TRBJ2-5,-,TGTGCCAGCAGCTTACTGAGGGGCACCGGAGAGACCCAGTACTTC,CASSLLRGTGETQYF
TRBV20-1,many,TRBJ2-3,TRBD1,TGCAGTGCTAGAGGGACAGGACGCACAGATACGCAGTATTTT,CSARGTGRTDTQYF
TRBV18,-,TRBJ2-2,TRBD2,TGTGCCAGCTCATCCTACTTCGGACTAGCGGGGGGGCCCAACACCGGGGAGCTGTTTTTT,CASSSYFGLAGGPNTGELFF
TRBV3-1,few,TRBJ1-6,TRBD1,TGTGCCAGCAACGTTGGGACAGACAATTCACCCCTCCACTTT,CASNVGTDNSPLHF
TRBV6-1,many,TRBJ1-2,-,TGTGCCAGCAGTTATCAGGGAAACTTAGGCTACACCTTC,CASSYQGNLGYTF
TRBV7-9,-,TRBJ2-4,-,TGTGCCAGCAGCTTAGAACGGGGACTAGCCAAAAACATTCAGTACTTC,CASSLERGLAKNIQYF
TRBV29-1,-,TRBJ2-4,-,TGCAGCGTCGCGGAAGCGCGTAAAAACATTCAGTACTTC,CSVAEARKNIQYF
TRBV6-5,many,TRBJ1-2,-,TGTGCCAGCAGTTACTCGATGCGGCGGAACTATGGCTACACCTTC,CASSYSMRRNYGYTF
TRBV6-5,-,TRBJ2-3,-,TGTGCCAGCAGTTACTTAAAGGCAGATACGCAGTATTTT,CASSYLKADTQYF
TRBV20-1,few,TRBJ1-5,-,TGCAGTGTACAGGACCATCAGCCCCAGCATTTT,CSVQDHQPQHF
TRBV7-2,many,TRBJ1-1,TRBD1,TGTGCCAGCAGCTTAAGCCAGGGGGCGGGAACTGAAGCTTTCTTT,CASSLSQGAGTEAFF
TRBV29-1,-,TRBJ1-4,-,TGCAGCGTTGTGGACACCTCAACTAATGAAAAACTGTTTTTT,CSVVDTSTNEKLFF
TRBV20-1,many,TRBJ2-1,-,TGCAGTGCCCCGCTGGTGGCGGGGCCCGGGGATGAGCAGTTCTTC,CSAPLVAGPGDEQFF
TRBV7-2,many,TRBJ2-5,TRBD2,TGTGCCAGCAGCCCTGGGGGTAGCGGGGGGAGACTGCAAGAGACCCAGTACTTC,CASSPGGSGGRLQETQYF
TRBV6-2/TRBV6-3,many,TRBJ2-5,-,TGTGCCAGCACCTATGGAGGGAGTCAAGAGACCCAGTACTTC,CASTYGGSQETQYF
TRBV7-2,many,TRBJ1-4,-,TGTGCCAGCAGCTTAGGTCGCCTTTCTAATGAAAAACTGTTTTTT,CASSLGRLSNEKLFF
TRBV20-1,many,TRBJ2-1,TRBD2,TGCAGTGCTAGTCCCCTAACTAGCGGGGGGGACAATGAGCAGTTCTTC,CSASPLTSGGDNEQFF
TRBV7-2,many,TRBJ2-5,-,TGTGCCAGCAGCTCCCTGCAGGGACCAGAGACCCAGTACTTC,CASSSLQGPETQYF
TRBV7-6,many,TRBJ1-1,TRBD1,TGTGCCAGCAGCTTCCGCTCGACAGGGCAACTCTTGAACACTGAAGCTTTCTTT,CASSFRSTGQLLNTEAFF
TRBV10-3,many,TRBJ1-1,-,TGTGCCATCAGTGAAACGGGGGCTGAAGCTTTCTTT,CAISETGAEAFF
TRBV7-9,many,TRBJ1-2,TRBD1,TGTGCCAGCAGCTTACCTGACAGGGACTATGGCTACACCTTC,CASSLPDRDYGYTF
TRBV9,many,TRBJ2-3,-,TGTGCCAGCAGCGTCAAGGTCGAGGCAGATACGCAGTATTTT,CASSVKVEADTQYF
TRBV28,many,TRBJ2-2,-,TGTGCCAGCCTGCCAGGAAGCACCGGGGAGCTGTTTTTT,CASLPGSTGELFF
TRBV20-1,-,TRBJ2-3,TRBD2,TGCAGTGCTGAGGAGATTAGCGGGGGGGCCCCGGATACGCAGTATTTT,CSAEEISGGAPDTQYF
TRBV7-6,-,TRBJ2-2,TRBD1,TGTGCCAGCAGCTTCAATAAGGGGGCGCAGAACACCGGGGAGCTGTTTTTT,CASSFNKGAQNTGELFF
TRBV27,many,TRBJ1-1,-,TGTGCCAGCAGTTTTTCCCAAGGGGGGGGACAAACTGAAGCTTTCTTT,CASSFSQGGGQTEAFF
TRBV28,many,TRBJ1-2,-,TGTGCCAGCAGTTCGCAGACAGCTTCCTATGGCTACACCTTC,CASSSQTASYGYTF
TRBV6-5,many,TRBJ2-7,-,TGTGCCAGCAGTTACTCGGGCGGGAACTACGAGCAGTACTTC,CASSYSGGNYEQYF
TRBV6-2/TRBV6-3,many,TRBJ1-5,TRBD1,TGTGCCAGCAGTTACTTCTCCCCGGACAGGGGGGGTCAGCCCCAGCATTTT,CASSYFSPDRGGQPQHF
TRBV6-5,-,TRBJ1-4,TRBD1,TGTGCCAGCAGTTGGACAGGAACTAATGAAAAACTGTTTTTT,CASSWTGTNEKLFF
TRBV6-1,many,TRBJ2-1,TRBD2,TGTGCCAGCAGTGTCCAGCGGGGGGGGATCCATGAGCAGTTCTTC,CASSVQRGGIHEQFF
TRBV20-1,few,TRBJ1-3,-,TGCAGTGCTAGTCCTCAGACCGGAGGTGGAAACACCATATATTTT,CSASPQTGGGNTIYF
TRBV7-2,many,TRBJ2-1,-,TGTGCCAGCAGCCCTTCGGGGAGTAGATCCAATGAGCAGTTCTTC,CASSPSGSRSNEQFF
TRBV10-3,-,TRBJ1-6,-,TGTGCCATCAGCCCCGCGAGGACCAGGACCAATTCACCCCTCCACTTT,CAISPARTRTNSPLHF
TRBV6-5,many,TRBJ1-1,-,TGTGCCAGCAGTTACAGGGAACGTCACACTGAAGCTTTCTTT,CASSYRERHTEAFF
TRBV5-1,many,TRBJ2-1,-,TGCGCCAGCAGCTTGTTAGGAGGGGCAATTGAGCAGTTCTTC,CASSLLGGAIEQFF
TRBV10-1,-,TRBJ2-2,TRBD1,TGCGCCAGTACCTACGGACAGGGAACGAACACCGGGGAGCTGTTTTTT,CASTYGQGTNTGELFF
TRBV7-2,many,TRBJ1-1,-,TGTGCCAGCAGCTTAGGAACAGGAATCTCCACTGAAGCTTTCTTT,CASSLGTGISTEAFF
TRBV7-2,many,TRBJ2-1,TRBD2,TGTGCCAGCAGTTTTATAGCGGGGGGCTTCTTTGAGCAGTTCTTC,CASSFIAGGFFEQFF
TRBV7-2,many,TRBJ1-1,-,TGTGCCAGCAGCTCCCAGGGAGCAAACACTGAAGCTTTCTTT,CASSSQGANTEAFF
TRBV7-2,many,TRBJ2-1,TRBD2,TGTGCCAGCAGCTTAGGAGAGCGGGGTCGGGGGGATGAGCAGTTCTTC,CASSLGERGRGDEQFF
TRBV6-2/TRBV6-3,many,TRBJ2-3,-,TGTGCCAGCAGTTACCGGGTTGATACGCAGTATTTT,CASSYRVDTQYF